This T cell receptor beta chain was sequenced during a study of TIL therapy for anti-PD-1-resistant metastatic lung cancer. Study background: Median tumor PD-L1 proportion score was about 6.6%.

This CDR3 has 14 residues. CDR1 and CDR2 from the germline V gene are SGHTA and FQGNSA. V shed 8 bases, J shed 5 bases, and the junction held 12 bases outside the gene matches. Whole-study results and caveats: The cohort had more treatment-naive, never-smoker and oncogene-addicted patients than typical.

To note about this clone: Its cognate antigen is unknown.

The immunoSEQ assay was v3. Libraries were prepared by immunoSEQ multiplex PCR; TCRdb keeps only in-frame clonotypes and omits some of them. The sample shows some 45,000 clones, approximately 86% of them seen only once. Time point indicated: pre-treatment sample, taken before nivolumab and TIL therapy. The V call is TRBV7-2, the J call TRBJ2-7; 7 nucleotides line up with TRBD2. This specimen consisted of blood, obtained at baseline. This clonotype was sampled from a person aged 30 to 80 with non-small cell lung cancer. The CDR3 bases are TGTGCCAGCCTTAGCGGGCCGGGACGGGACGAGCAGTACTTC. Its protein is CASLSGPGRDEQYF.